Listed below are T cell receptor beta chains from one sample, sequenced in a study of blood T cell repertoires in COVID-19. Profiled with immunoSEQ multiplex PCR; TCRdb holds only in-frame clones, not every one. The repertoire has under 250,000 clones, over 75% of them found once; the top ten carry around 3.8%. Source material: PBMCs or T cells enriched from blood (not recorded which). These receptors were obtained from a woman younger than 45 who had been exposed to COVID-19. The CDR3 runs from the conserved cysteine through the conserved F or W. The D gene is left open where the match is weak. Not every row has a clone size; where given, it reads once, few, many or a size class.

20 | TRBJ1-1 | NA | TRBV11-2 | TRBD1 | CASSLDWFQGATALNTEAFF | TGTGCCAGCAGCTTAGATTGGTTCCAGGGGGCGACGGCTTTGAACACTGAAGCTTTCTTT
16 | TRBJ2-3 | NA | TRBV18 | TRBD2 | CASSLTSGRFGDTQYF | TGTGCCAGCTCGTTAACTAGCGGGAGGTTCGGAGATACGCAGTATTTT
14 | TRBJ2-5 | NA | TRBV5-6 | NA | CASSLGGPQETQYF | TGTGCCAGCAGCTTAGGGGGACCTCAAGAGACCCAGTACTTC
13 | TRBJ2-3 | NA | TRBV27 | NA | CASSLSRGDTQYF | TGTGCCAGCAGTTTATCGAGGGGGGATACGCAGTATTTT
12 | TRBJ1-2 | NA | TRBV6-5 | NA | CASSYSGLNYTF | TGTGCCAGCAGTTACTCGGGCTTGAACTACACCTTC
16 | TRBJ2-4 | NA | TRBV7-3 | NA | CASSSPSAEGRNIQYF | TGTGCCAGCAGCTCTCCCTCTGCGGAGGGCCGGAACATTCAGTACTTC
14 | TRBJ2-3 | NA | TRBV7-2 | NA | CASRSGDSWRTQYF | TGTGCCAGCAGAAGTGGGGACTCTTGGAGAACGCAGTATTTT
16 | TRBJ2-1 | NA | TRBV9 | TRBD2 | CASSAGGREGYNEQFF | TGTGCCAGCAGCGCCGGGGGGCGGGAGGGGTACAATGAGCAGTTCTTC
15 | TRBJ1-6 | NA | TRBV6-2/TRBV6-3 | TRBD1 | CASSYPGTDNSPLHF | TGTGCCAGCAGTTATCCCGGGACAGATAATTCACCCCTCCACTTT
11 | TRBJ2-1 | NA | TRBV20-1 | NA | CSAPRGYEQFF | TGCAGTGCCCCCCGGGGATATGAGCAGTTCTTC
11 | TRBJ1-2 | few | TRBV6-5 | NA | CARQGRDGYTF | TGTGCCAGACAGGGTAGGGATGGCTACACCTTC
16 | TRBJ1-1 | once | TRBV6-1 | TRBD1 | CASSARQGASSTEAFF | TGTGCCAGCAGTGCGAGACAGGGGGCGAGTAGCACTGAAGCTTTCTTT
16 | TRBJ2-1 | NA | TRBV5-1 | TRBD1 | CASSSRRPTGFGEQFF | TGCGCCAGCAGCTCACGGAGACCGACAGGGTTTGGTGAGCAGTTCTTC
17 | TRBJ2-6 | once | TRBV3-1/TRBV3-2 | NA | CASSRFTGKSGANVLTF | TGTGCCAGCAGCCGCTTCACAGGGAAGTCTGGGGCCAACGTCCTGACTTTC
14 | TRBJ1-2 | NA | TRBV2 | NA | CASSDGTQAYGYTF | TGTGCCAGCAGTGACGGGACACAGGCCTATGGCTACACCTTC
16 | TRBJ2-3 | NA | TRBV19 | TRBD2 | CASSGGGRAATDTQYF | TGTGCCAGCTCGGGGGGCGGGAGGGCTGCCACAGATACGCAGTATTTT
15 | TRBJ1-1 | NA | TRBV6-6 | NA | CASSYSKGRKTEAFF | TGTGCCAGCAGTTACTCGAAGGGGCGGAAGACTGAAGCTTTCTTT
17 | TRBJ2-2 | NA | TRBV12-5 | NA | CASGLPRPHRAAGELFF | TGTGCTAGTGGTTTGCCCCGCCCCCACAGGGCCGCCGGGGAGCTGTTTTTT
18 | TRBJ2-6 | NA | TRBV7-9 | TRBD1 | CASRLYGTGLQGANVLTF | TGTGCCAGTCGGCTTTACGGGACAGGGTTACAAGGGGCCAACGTCCTGACTTTC
14 | TRBJ1-2 | NA | TRBV27 | TRBD1 | CASSQRDSPYGYTF | TGTGCCAGCAGCCAACGGGACAGTCCCTATGGCTACACCTTC
15 | TRBJ2-5 | once | TRBV15 | NA | CATSRDRRGVKTQYF | TGTGCCACCAGCAGAGATCGCAGGGGCGTAAAGACCCAGTACTTC
16 | TRBJ1-3 | few | TRBV23-1 | NA | CASSQSVIGCGNTIYF | TGCGCCAGCAGTCAATCGGTCATCGGGTGCGGAAACACCATATATTTT
17 | TRBJ2-3 | once | TRBV20-1 | TRBD2 | CSASSPSGSTSTDTQYF | TGCAGTGCTAGTTCGCCTAGCGGGAGTACTAGCACAGATACGCAGTATTTT
15 | TRBJ1-1 | once | TRBV19 | TRBD1 | CASRVQGQGLSEAFF | TGTGCCAGTAGGGTACAGGGGCAAGGGTTATCTGAAGCTTTCTTT
14 | TRBJ2-2 | NA | TRBV6-5 | NA | CASSYLSYGGELFF | TGTGCCAGCAGTTACCTCTCGTACGGGGGGGAGCTGTTTTTT
15 | TRBJ2-1 | NA | TRBV19 | TRBD1 | CASSRGQGVNNEQFF | TGTGCCAGTAGTAGGGGACAGGGGGTGAACAATGAGCAGTTCTTC
13 | TRBJ2-1 | NA | TRBV29-1 | TRBD1 | CSVGTGGWGEQFF | TGCAGCGTGGGGACAGGGGGCTGGGGTGAGCAGTTCTTC
18 | TRBJ2-1 | NA | TRBV18 | TRBD2 | CASSLEETSGIFWDEQFF | TGTGCCAGCTCGCTGGAGGAGACTAGCGGGATTTTCTGGGATGAGCAGTTCTTC
15 | TRBJ1-6 | NA | TRBV27 | TRBD1 | CASSLWARGNSPLHF | TGTGCCAGCAGTTTATGGGCCAGGGGGAATTCACCCCTCCACTTT
12 | TRBJ1-4 | NA | TRBV29-1 | NA | CSVGTSNEKLFF | TGCAGCGTTGGAACATCTAATGAAAAACTGTTTTTT